This T cell receptor (beta chain) originates from a study of blood T cells in healthy people across ages. Regarding the study as a whole: CMV status of donors was not determined, possibly confounding expanded clonotype changes.

Next came a second PCR, run for roughly 6 to 11 cycles, which used a sample-barcoded 5' primer along with a J-beta primer mix. TCRdb fed the 5' RACE reads into MiXCR, producing one record per CDR3 protein. The sample has hundreds of thousands of distinct CDR3 sequences, 47% seen once. This clonotype was detected ten times or more. What it recognizes is unknown. Germline V lookup: CDR1 MNHEY, CDR2 SVGAGI. The CDR3 runs to 13 residues. Trimming pared 6 bases from V and 8 bases from J, leaving 16 bases between. This chain uses TRBV6-5 with TRBJ1-2; D may be TRBD1 (6 bases). Material for sequencing was blood. This clonotype originated in a man aged 80 or over in good health. Here the CDR3 reads CASSPTGREGYTF. DNA of the CDR3: TGTGCCAGCAGCCCCACAGGGAGGGAAGGCTACACCTTC.